The next 14 T cell receptor beta chains were all read from a single sample in a study of shared clonotypes between healthy human individuals. Data came from immunoSEQ multiplex PCR; TCRdb stores just in-frame clones and leaves some out. Among approximately 480,000 clones listed, about 79% were seen once. Input material: PBMCs. The receptor set was obtained from a middle-aged woman in good health. Some clones in this sample may be carry-over from other donors' samples.

Within the sample, this clone is medium-sized. Additional DNA sequences in this sample encode the identical CDR3. The gene calls are TRBV5-1 and TRBJ2-2, with D possibly TRBD1 on 5 matching bases. CDR3 length: 15 residues. Per germline, CDR1 SGHRS and CDR2 YFSETQ. Trimming took off 1 base at V and 3 bases at J, with 10 bases between the two ends. CDR3 protein: CASSLMSRDTGELFF. CDR3 DNA sequence: TGCGCCAGCAGCTTGATGTCCAGGGACACCGGGGAGCTGTTTTTT.

The CDR3 is CASSLVGATNEKLFF. The CDR3 DNA reads TGTGCCAGCAGCTTAGTCGGCGCAACTAATGAAAAACTGTTTTTT. The chain has TRBV7-2 and TRBJ1-4, with D uncertain. Trimming pared 1 base from V and 0 bases from J, leaving 6 bases between. Germline V gene sequence: CDR1 SGHTA, CDR2 FQGNSA. The CDR3 totals 15 residues.

The V call is TRBV29-1, the J call TRBJ2-7; D is undetermined. CDR3 size: 13 residues. Germline-derived CDR1 and CDR2 are SQVTM and ANQGSEA. Between the trimmed V and J ends, which lost 1 base and 3 bases, there was a span of 10 bases. CDR3 region: CSVEGQTDYEQYF. The CDR3 DNA follows: TGCAGCGTTGAAGGGCAGACGGACTACGAGCAGTACTTC.

Regarding this clone: Other DNA sequences of this sample code for an identical CDR3. The gene calls are TRBV5-4 and TRBJ2-1, with 15 bases identical to TRBD2. This CDR3 spans 15 amino acids. Germline loops: CDR1 SGHNT, CDR2 YYREEE (reference sequence). The V and J ends lost 4 bases and 7 bases, in that order; junction bases with no gene match: 3. CDR3 DNA sequence: TGTGCCAGCAGCCTCGGGACTAGCGGGAGGAATGAGCAGTTCTTC. It codes for CASSLGTSGRNEQFF.

CDR3 residues: CAWSGGYQETQYF. CDR3 nucleotide sequence: TGTGCCTGGAGTGGGGGGTACCAAGAGACCCAGTACTTC. This chain links TRBV30 with TRBJ2-5; D may correspond to TRBD1 or TRBD2 (5 bases each). CDR3 length: 13 residues. V was clipped by 1 base and J by 0 bases, with 6 bases between them. From germline, CDR1 is GTSNPN and CDR2 SVGIG (reference sequence).

A few counts support this clone. V gene TRBV28 combines with J gene TRBJ1-2; no reliable D call. The CDR3 is 12 amino acids. V gave up 8 bases and J gave up 4 bases, with 11 bases separating them. Per germline, CDR1 MDHEN and CDR2 SYDVKM. The CDR3: CASLQTVYGYTF. The CDR3 nucleotides are TGTGCCAGCCTGCAAACAGTCTATGGCTACACCTTC.

The chain has TRBV7-2 and TRBJ2-1, with D possibly matching TRBD1 (5 bases). The CDR3 has 15 residues. The germline V gene has CDR1 SGHTA and CDR2 FQGNSA. Trimming removed 5 bases at V and 5 bases at J, with 16 bases between. The CDR3 bases are TGTGCCAGCAGCAGACAGACAACCTATGACAATGAGCAGTTCTTC. This translates into CASSRQTTYDNEQFF. Looking up the rest from reference TRBV7-2 and TRBJ2-1 gives the full variable domain: GAGVSQSPSNKVTEKGKDVELRCDPISGHTALYWYRQSLGQGLEFLIYFQGNSAPDKSGLPSDRFSAERTGGSVSTLTIQRTQQEDSAVYLCASSRQTTYDNEQFFGPGTRLTVL.

The V gene is TRBV4-3, the J gene TRBJ2-3; unclear D gene. V lost 4 bases, J lost 6 bases, and 11 bases lay in between. The germline gives CDR1 LGHNA, CDR2 YSLEER. The CDR3 loop spans 13 amino acids. In DNA form, the CDR3 reads TGCGCCAGCAGCCCCCTTGCGTGGGATACGCAGTATTTT. This translates into CASSPLAWDTQYF.

This clone was observed a single time. V usage is TRBV2 and J usage is TRBJ1-5; weak D call: TRBD1 (6 bases). CDR1 and CDR2 from the germline V gene are SNHLY and FYNNEI. Trimming took off 6 bases at V and 0 bases at J, with 12 bases between the two ends. This CDR3 comprises 15 residues. The CDR3 DNA sequence: TGTGCCAGCAGCGAACAGGGTTATAGCAATCAGCCCCAGCATTTT. Its translation: CASSEQGYSNQPQHF.

V is TRBV5-4 and J is TRBJ2-2; tentatively, D is TRBD2 (5 bases). Germline V gene sequence: CDR1 SGHNT, CDR2 YYREEE (reference sequence). The CDR3 consists of 15 residues. With 0 bases removed from V and 4 bases from J, the gap between germline ends came to 10 bases. The CDR3 loop is CASSLGREPTGELFF. CDR3 nucleotides: TGTGCCAGCAGCTTGGGTAGGGAGCCCACCGGGGAGCTGTTTTTT. Filled out from reference TRBV5-4 and TRBJ2-2, the complete variable domain reads ETGVTQSPTHLIKTRGQQVTLRCSSQSGHNTVSWYQQALGQGPQFIFQYYREEENGRGNFPPRFSGLQFPNYSSELNVNALELDDSALYLCASSLGREPTGELFFGEGSRLTVL.

The chain links TRBV18 to TRBJ2-7; 12 bases are shared with TRBD2. The germline V gene encodes CDR1 KGHSH and CDR2 LQKENI. V dropped 0 bases and J dropped 0; count of bases not matched to a gene: 3. The CDR3 totals 17 residues. CDR3 sequence: CASSPPPGLAGSYEQYF. For the CDR3, the DNA is TGTGCCAGCTCACCACCCCCGGGACTAGCGGGCTCCTACGAGCAGTACTTC.

The V and J genes are TRBV15 and TRBJ1-2; 8 positions agree with TRBD1. J was trimmed by 4 bases and V by 0 bases; bases with no gene match: 10. The germline gives CDR1 LNHNV, CDR2 YYDKDF (reference sequence). This CDR3 is 17 amino acids long. DNA for the CDR3: TGTGCCACCAGCAGAGAGGGGCTGCAGGGGGCGTTCTATGGCTACACCTTC. Its protein is CATSREGLQGAFYGYTF.

This clone came up a few times. The CDR3: CATSRVPGQPQHF. The CDR3 nucleotides read TGTGCCACCAGCAGAGTTCCAGGTCAGCCCCAGCATTTT. The V call is TRBV15, the J call TRBJ1-5; D unclear. The CDR3 runs to 13 residues. The V end lost 1 base, the J end lost 6 bases, and 7 bases lay between the germline ends. Germline loops: CDR1 LNHNV, CDR2 YYDKDF (reference sequence).

This clone was picked up a small number of times. The chain links TRBV7-6 to TRBJ1-2, with no clear D. The germline CDR1 and CDR2 sequences are SGHVS and FNYEAQ. There are 15 residues in the CDR3. V lost 1 base and J lost 4, with 13 bases in between. CDR3 sequence: CASSLEEGFGYGYTF. CDR3 coding DNA: TGTGCCAGCAGCTTAGAGGAGGGATTCGGCTATGGCTACACCTTC. Combining the CDR3 with reference TRBV7-6 and TRBJ1-2 gives the whole variable domain GAGVSQSPRYKVTKRGQDVALRCDPISGHVSLYWYRQALGQGPEFLTYFNYEAQQDKSGLPNDRFSAERPEGSISTLTIQRTEQRDSAMYRCASSLEEGFGYGYTFGSGTRLTVV.